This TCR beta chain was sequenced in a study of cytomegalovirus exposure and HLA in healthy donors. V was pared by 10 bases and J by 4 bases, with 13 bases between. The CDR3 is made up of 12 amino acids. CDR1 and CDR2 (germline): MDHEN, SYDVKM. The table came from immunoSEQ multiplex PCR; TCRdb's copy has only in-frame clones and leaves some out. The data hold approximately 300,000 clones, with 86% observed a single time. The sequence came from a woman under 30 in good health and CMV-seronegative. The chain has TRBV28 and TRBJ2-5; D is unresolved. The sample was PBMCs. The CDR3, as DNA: TGTGCCATCGGCCCCACGGGAGAGACCCAGTACTTC. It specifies CAIGPTGETQYF. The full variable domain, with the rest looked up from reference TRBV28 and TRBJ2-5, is DVKVTQSSRYLVKRTGEKVFLECVQDMDHENMFWYRQDPGLGLRLIYFSYDVKMKEKGDIPEGYSVSREKKERFSLILESASTNQTSMYLCAIGPTGETQYFGPGTRLLVL.